This TCR beta chain derives from a study of cytomegalovirus exposure and HLA in healthy donors. Study information: Assignment to the Caucasian-associated ancestry cluster applied to more than 75% of the approximately 360 genotyped donors. Findings and limits, study-wide: In a later analysis, most CMV-associated TCR beta chains appeared HLA-restricted. Sequencing likely produced, as an artifact, a cluster of highly shared sequence variants. A missense variant in DCLRE1C was later tied to TCR beta V- and J-gene trimming.

Primers included in the PCR were 60 Vbeta and 13 Jbeta primers. Some clones are missing from TCRdb's copy, which holds only in-frame ones; the method was immunoSEQ multiplex PCR. This table has around 150,000 clones, 65% to 80% appearing once. Germline CDR1 is GTSNPN and CDR2 is SVGIG (reference sequence). With V trimmed by 7 bases and J by 2 bases, 11 bases remained unmatched. The CDR3 spans 15 residues. A word on this clone: No antigen is known for it.

Sample: PBMCs. The chain recombines TRBV30 with TRBJ1-3; the match to TRBD1 covers 7 bases. The source is a man between 40 and 49 years old in good health and CMV-seronegative. The CDR3 nucleotides are TGTGCCTCCCACCCGGAGGGGGCAACTGGAAACACCATATATTTT. It translates to CASHPEGATGNTIYF. Variable domain in full (rest from reference TRBV30 and TRBJ1-3): SQTIHQWPATLVQPVGSPLSLECTVEGTSNPNLYWYRQAAGRGLQLLFYSVGIGQISSEVPQNLSASRPQDRQFILSSKKLLLSDSGFYLCASHPEGATGNTIYFGEGSWLTVV.